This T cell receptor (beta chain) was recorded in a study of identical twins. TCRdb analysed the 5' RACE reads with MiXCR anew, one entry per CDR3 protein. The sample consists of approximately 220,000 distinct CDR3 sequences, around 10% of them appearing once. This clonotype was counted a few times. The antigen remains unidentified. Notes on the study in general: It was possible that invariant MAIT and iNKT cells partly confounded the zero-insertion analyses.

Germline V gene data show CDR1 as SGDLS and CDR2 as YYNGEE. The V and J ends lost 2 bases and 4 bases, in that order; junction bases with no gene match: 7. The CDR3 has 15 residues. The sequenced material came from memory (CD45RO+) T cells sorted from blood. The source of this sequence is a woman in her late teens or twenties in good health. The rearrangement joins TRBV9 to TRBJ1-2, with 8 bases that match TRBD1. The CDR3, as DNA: TGTGCCAGCAGCGTCGACGGACAGGGATCCTATGGCTACACCTTC. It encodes CASSVDGQGSYGYTF.